These 11 T cell receptor beta chains came from one sample sequenced in a study of blood T cell repertoires in COVID-19. Some clones are missing from TCRdb's copy, which holds only in-frame ones; the method was immunoSEQ multiplex PCR. The table lists about 140,000 clones, 80% to 90% of them singletons, with around 11% in the top ten. What was sequenced was PBMCs or T cells enriched from blood (not recorded which). Source of these receptors: a man aged 60 to 75 who had recovered from COVID-19.

This clone was counted a few times. The rearrangement uses TRBV5-5 and TRBJ1-5; 7 bases align to TRBD1. After removal of 7 bases from V and 4 bases from J, the junction contained 5 bases not matched to a gene. From germline, CDR1 is SGHKS and CDR2 YYEKEE (reference sequence). This CDR3 is 13 amino acids long. CDR3 sequence (DNA): TGTGCCAGCGGGGGGACAGCGAATCAGCCCCAGCATTTT. The encoded protein is CASGGTANQPQHF. Using reference TRBV5-5 and TRBJ1-5 for the parts outside the CDR3, the full variable domain is DAGVTQSPTHLIKTRGQQVTLRCSPISGHKSVSWYQQVLGQGPQFIFQYYEKEERGRGNFPDRFSARQFPNYSSELNVNALLLGDSALYLCASGGTANQPQHFGDGTRLSIL.

The chain has TRBV2 and TRBJ2-5, with TRBD1 as a possible D gene (5 bases). Germline loops: CDR1 SNHLY, CDR2 FYNNEI. Trimming pared 6 bases from V and 5 bases from J, leaving 7 bases between. CDR3 length equals 11 residues. CDR3 in DNA: TGTGCCAGCAGGCAGGGTGAGACCCAGTACTTC. It encodes CASRQGETQYF.

This sequence joins TRBV28 and TRBJ2-7; 13 positions match TRBD2. The length of the CDR3 is 13 residues. The germline V gene has CDR1 MDHEN and CDR2 SYDVKM. After removal of 11 bases from V and 7 bases from J, the junction contained 8 bases not matched to a gene. This chain's CDR3 is CAPTTSGRWEQYF. CDR3 nucleotide sequence: TGTGCCCCAACGACTAGCGGGAGGTGGGAGCAGTACTTC.

The chain employs TRBV6-4 and TRBJ2-2; D is unclear. The CDR3 contains 15 residues. V was shortened by 3 bases and J by 1 base, with 9 bases between the two germline ends. Germline V gene sequence: CDR1 MRHNA, CDR2 SNTAGT. As DNA, the CDR3 is TGTGCCAGCAGTGAACAAGCGAGGAACACCGGGGAGCTGTTTTTT. Protein: CASSEQARNTGELFF.

J is TRBJ2-7 and V is TRBV5-1; the D gene is possibly TRBD2 (6 bases). Looked up from germline, CDR1 is SGHRS and CDR2 is YFSETQ. This CDR3 region has 15 residues. V was clipped by 4 bases and J by 2 bases, with 16 bases between them. CDR3: CASSVTGTGTYEQYF. As DNA, the CDR3 is TGCGCCAGCAGCGTAACCGGGACTGGGACCTACGAGCAGTACTTC.

This clone was recorded a few times. This rearrangement joins TRBV6-5 to TRBJ1-6, with D uncertain. V was shortened by 5 bases and J by 6 bases, with 11 bases between the two germline ends. This CDR3 is 14 amino acids long. CDR1 is MNHEY, CDR2 SVGAGI, per germline. CDR3 sequence: CASSQLTSNSPLHF. DNA for the CDR3: TGTGCCAGCAGTCAACTCACCTCTAATTCACCCCTCCACTTT.

The chain employs TRBV6-5 and TRBJ1-3; 7 bases agree with TRBD1. This CDR3 spans 13 amino acids. The V and J ends lost 6 bases and 2 bases, in that order; junction bases with no gene match: 1. Germline V gene lookup returns CDR1 MNHEY and CDR2 SVGAGI. CDR3 amino acids: CASRRGPGNTIYF. CDR3 in DNA: TGTGCCAGCAGGAGGGGGCCTGGAAACACCATATATTTT.

The rearrangement uses TRBV27 and TRBJ2-1; D may be TRBD1 (6 bases). Germline assignment: CDR1 MNHEY and CDR2 SMNVEV (reference sequence). This CDR3 is built from 15 residues. The germline V and J ends were trimmed by 5 bases and 9 bases, with 20 bases remaining between them. The CDR3 nucleotides are TGTGCCAGCAGTCCACAGGGAAATGCGATGGGTGAGCAGTTCTTC. Translating it yields CASSPQGNAMGEQFF.

The chain employs TRBV9 and TRBJ1-1; no firm D call. The CDR3 totals 13 residues. V was shortened by 3 bases and J by 1 base, with 7 bases between the two germline ends. Germline values: CDR1 SGDLS, CDR2 YYNGEE. The CDR3 nucleotides are TGTGCCAGCAGCGGTTATTCGAACACTGAAGCTTTCTTT. Translation: CASSGYSNTEAFF.

V and J are TRBV6-1 and TRBJ2-7; TRBD1 matches at 8 bases. CDR3 length equals 15 residues. Germline loops: CDR1 MNHNS, CDR2 SASEGT. Trimming at V came to 0 bases and at J to 4 bases, leaving 5 bases not matched to a gene. The CDR3 coding sequence is TGTGCCAGCAGTGAAGCGGGGGGACAGGATTACGAGCAGTACTTC. This translates into CASSEAGGQDYEQYF.

V usage is TRBV5-1 and J usage is TRBJ1-3; 8 nucleotides match TRBD1. V was pared by 4 bases and J by 4 bases, with 22 bases of the junction left unmatched. The CDR3 length is 20 residues. The germline CDR1 and CDR2 sequences are SGHRS and YFSETQ. CDR3 in DNA: TGCGCCAGCAGCCGCACCTTCCGGGACAGGCAGTCAGCGTTGGGAAACACCATATATTTT. As protein: CASSRTFRDRQSALGNTIYF.